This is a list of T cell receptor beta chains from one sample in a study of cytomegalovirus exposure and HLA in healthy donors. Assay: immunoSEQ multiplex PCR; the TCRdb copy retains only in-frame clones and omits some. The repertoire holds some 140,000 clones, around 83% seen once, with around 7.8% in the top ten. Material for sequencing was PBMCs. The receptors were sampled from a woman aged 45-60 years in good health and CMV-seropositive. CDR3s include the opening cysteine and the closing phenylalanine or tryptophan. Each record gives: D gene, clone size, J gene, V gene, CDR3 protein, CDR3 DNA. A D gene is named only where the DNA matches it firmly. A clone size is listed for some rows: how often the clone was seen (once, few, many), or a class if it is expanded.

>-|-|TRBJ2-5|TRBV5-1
CASSSGSQGQETQYF
TGCGCCAGCAGCTCCGGTAGCCAGGGGCAAGAGACCCAGTACTTC
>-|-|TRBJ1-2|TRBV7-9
CASSRELNYGYTF
TGTGCCAGCAGTCGGGAGCTTAACTATGGCTACACCTTC
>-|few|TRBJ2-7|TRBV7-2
CASSPQSPGGQYF
TGTGCCAGCAGCCCGCAGTCCCCAGGTGGGCAGTACTTC
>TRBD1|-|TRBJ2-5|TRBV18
CASSTGWRQETQYF
TGTGCCAGCTCGACAGGGTGGCGGCAAGAGACCCAGTACTTC
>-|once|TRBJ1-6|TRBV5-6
CASSLGQGSSPLHF
TGTGCCAGCAGCTTGGGCCAGGGAAGTTCACCCCTCCACTTT
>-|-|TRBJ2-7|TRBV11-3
CASSLGGVAETYEQYF
TGTGCCAGCAGCTTAGGTGGAGTTGCGGAAACATACGAGCAGTACTTC
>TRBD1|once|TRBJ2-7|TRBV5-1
CASSLIPDRSSYEQYF
TGCGCCAGCAGCTTAATCCCGGACAGGAGCTCCTACGAGCAGTACTTC
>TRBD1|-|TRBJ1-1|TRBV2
CASSGQGNEAFF
TGTGCCAGCAGTGGACAGGGAAATGAAGCTTTCTTT
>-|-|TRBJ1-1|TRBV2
CASSGLRTNTEAFF
TGTGCCAGCAGTGGGTTGCGAACGAACACTGAAGCTTTCTTT
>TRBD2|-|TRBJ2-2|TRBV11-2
CASSLLLAGLGFPGELFF
TGTGCCAGCAGCTTATTACTAGCGGGGTTAGGTTTTCCCGGGGAGCTGTTTTTT
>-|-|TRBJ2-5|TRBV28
CASRLHGEETQYF
TGTGCCAGCAGATTACACGGTGAGGAGACCCAGTACTTC
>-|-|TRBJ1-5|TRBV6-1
CASSELSRTVNQPQHF
TGTGCCAGCAGTGAATTGTCCCGCACGGTTAATCAGCCCCAGCATTTT
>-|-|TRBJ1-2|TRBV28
CASSDSYGYTF
TGTGCCAGCAGTGACAGCTATGGCTACACCTTC
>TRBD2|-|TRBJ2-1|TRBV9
CASSGTSGHNEQFF
TGTGCCAGCAGCGGGACTAGCGGACACAATGAGCAGTTCTTC
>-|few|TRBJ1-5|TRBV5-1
CASSLTPGQNQPQHF
TGCGCCAGCAGCTTGACGCCAGGCCAGAATCAGCCCCAGCATTTT
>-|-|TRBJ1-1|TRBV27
CASSLQGSVTEAFF
TGTGCCAGCAGTTTACAGGGTTCTGTGACGGAAGCTTTCTTT
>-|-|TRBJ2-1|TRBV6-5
CASSSRLGDNEQFF
TGTGCCAGCAGTTCCCGCCTAGGGGACAATGAGCAGTTCTTC
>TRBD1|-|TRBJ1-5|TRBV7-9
CASSSGTGGEHF
TGTGCCAGCAGCTCCGGGACAGGGGGCGAGCATTTT
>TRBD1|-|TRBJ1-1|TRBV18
CASSYDRGGTEAFF
TGTGCCAGCTCATACGACAGGGGTGGGACTGAAGCTTTCTTT
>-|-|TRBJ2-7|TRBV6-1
CASSLLAGGAKEQYF
TGTGCCAGCAGCCTACTAGCTGGGGGAGCTAAAGAGCAGTACTTC
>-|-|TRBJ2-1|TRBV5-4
CASSLTGNEQFF
TGTGCCAGCAGCTTGACGGGCAATGAGCAGTTCTTC
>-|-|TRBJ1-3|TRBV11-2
CASSLGGGSRSSGNTIYF
TGTGCCAGCAGCTTAGGTGGGGGCAGCCGGAGCTCTGGAAACACCATATATTTT
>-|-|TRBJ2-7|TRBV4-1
CASSQVFGYEQYF
TGCGCCAGCAGCCAAGTTTTCGGTTACGAGCAGTACTTC
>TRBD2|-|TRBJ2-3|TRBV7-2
CASSEGLAGGDDTQYF
TGTGCCAGCAGCGAGGGACTAGCGGGGGGCGACGATACGCAGTATTTT
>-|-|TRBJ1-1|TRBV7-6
CASTAGGASTEAFF
TGTGCCAGCACGGCCGGGGGGGCCTCGACTGAAGCTTTCTTT
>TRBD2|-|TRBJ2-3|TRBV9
CASGLAGGQGDTQYF
TGTGCCAGTGGACTAGCGGGGGGGCAGGGAGATACGCAGTATTTT